The 8 T cell receptor beta chains listed next were all sequenced from one sample in a study of T cells in Graves' hyperthyroidism and ophthalmopathy. Amplified TCR beta CDR3 regions derived from RNA transcripts. HTBI primers were used for first-round RT-PCR of the TCR CDR3. One entry per CDR3 protein, called by TCRdb with MiXCR from the multiplex PCR reads. The sample yields 500,000 to 650,000 distinct CDR3 sequences, around 13% seen once. The sequencing sample was made of blood. The receptors shown here come from a woman aged 45-65 years with Graves' ophthalmopathy.

This clonotype appeared many times. This chain joins TRBV2 and TRBJ2-5; D unclear. This CDR3 region has 11 residues. The germline CDR1 and CDR2 sequences are SNHLY and FYNNEI. V gave up 5 bases and J gave up 5 bases, with 6 bases separating them. CDR3 coding DNA: TGTGCCAGCAGTATGGAGGAGACCCAGTACTTC. Its protein product is CASSMEETQYF.

The chain combines TRBV4-1 with TRBJ2-5, with D uncertain. The CDR3 loop spans 13 amino acids. The ends were cut back, 2 bases at V and 1 base at J, with 5 bases in the middle. The germline CDR1 and CDR2 sequences are MGHRA and YSYEKL. CDR3 nucleotide sequence: TGCGCCAGCAGCCAAATAGTCCAAGAGACCCAGTACTTC. Translating it yields CASSQIVQETQYF.

The V and J genes are TRBV19 and TRBJ2-3; D gene unclear. Trimming cost V 1 base and J 8 bases, with 13 bases left between them. CDR3 size: 14 residues. Germline CDR1 LNHDA, CDR2 SQIVND (reference sequence). This CDR3 reads CASSIVFPPITQYF. The DNA of the CDR3 is TGTGCCAGTAGTATAGTCTTTCCCCCAATTACGCAGTATTTT.

The chain couples TRBV6-1 to TRBJ2-5, with D perhaps being TRBD1 or TRBD2 (5 bases each). V was shortened by 7 bases and J by 1 base, with 16 bases between the two germline ends. The germline CDR1 and CDR2 sequences are MNHNS and SASEGT. This CDR3 is built from 15 residues. CDR3 nucleotides: TGTGCCAGCACTATTAACCGGGACGGCCAAGAGACCCAGTACTTC. Its protein product is CASTINRDGQETQYF.

This clonotype has a handful of counts. V is TRBV19 and J is TRBJ2-5; D perhaps matches TRBD1 (7 bases). Germline V gives CDR1 LNHDA, CDR2 SQIVND (reference sequence). Trimming cost V 5 bases and J 6 bases, with 16 bases left between them. The CDR3 runs to 14 residues. For the CDR3, the DNA is TGTGCCAGTAGTGGAGGGGGCACTAAAAAGACCCAGTACTTC. This gives the protein CASSGGGTKKTQYF.

This clonotype showed up just a few times. The CDR3 sequence is CSATGYGNTIYF. The DNA of the CDR3 is TGCAGCGCAACAGGGTACGGAAACACCATATATTTT. The chain carries TRBV29-1 and TRBJ1-3; possibly TRBD1 for D (6 bases). Trimming took 7 bases from V and 4 from J, leaving 11 bases between them. Germline CDR1 SQVTM, CDR2 ANQGSEA. This CDR3 is 12 amino acids long.

This clonotype was seen only a few times. This sequence joins TRBV11-1 and TRBJ2-7; perhaps TRBD2 as D (6 bases). The V end lost 1 base, the J end lost 3 bases, and 13 bases lay between the germline ends. The germline V gene encodes CDR1 SGHAT and CDR2 FQDESV (reference sequence). The CDR3 has 15 residues. CDR3 in DNA: TGTGCCAGCAGCTTAGTTTTGGGCGGGAACTACGAGCAGTACTTC. Amino acid sequence: CASSLVLGGNYEQYF.

This clonotype was observed at least ten times. The chain employs TRBV29-1 and TRBJ2-1; 9 nucleotides agree with TRBD2. CDR3 length equals 17 residues. V gave up 3 bases and J gave up 0 bases; unmatched junction bases: 9. Germline V gene lookup returns CDR1 SQVTM and CDR2 ANQGSEA. The DNA for the CDR3 is TGCAGCGTTGATGGTACTAGCGGGCCCAGCTCCTACAATGAGCAGTTCTTC. As protein: CSVDGTSGPSSYNEQFF.